These T cell receptor beta chains were read from a single sample in a study of CD8 T cells in ankylosing spondylitis. One entry per CDR3 protein, called by TCRdb with MiXCR from the 5' RACE reads. Of about 190,000 distinct CDR3 sequences in the sample, 10% to 15% were seen once. Material for sequencing was blood, either unsorted or a sorted T cell fraction (not recorded which). These receptors came from a female donor with ankylosing spondylitis or in good health (not recorded which). Each CDR3 is given with its conserved first and last residue. The D gene is left open where the match is weak. The listing skips clone size in some rows; elsewhere it reads once, few, many or a size class.

clone_size j_call d_call v_call cdr3_nt cdr3_aa
many TRBJ2-3 TRBD2 TRBV20-1 TGCAGTGCTAGCCTTAGGACTAGCGGAGGAGATACGCAGTATTTT CSASLRTSGGDTQYF
many TRBJ2-7 TRBD2 TRBV20-1 TGCAGCGCAGCTGGCGGGAGCTCACGGTACGAGCAGTACTTC CSAAGGSSRYEQYF
many TRBJ2-3 TRBD2 TRBV12-3/TRBV12-4 TGTGCCAGCAGACCGACTAGCGGGGCCTTGGATACGCAGTATTTT CASRPTSGALDTQYF
- TRBJ2-7 TRBD1 TRBV7-9 TGTGCCAGCAGCTTGGACCGGACAGGGGCACACGAGCAGTACTTC CASSLDRTGAHEQYF
few TRBJ2-3 - TRBV30 TGTGCCTGGAGTGTCCCAGATACGCAGTATTTT CAWSVPDTQYF
many TRBJ2-7 TRBD1 TRBV9 TGTGCCAGCAGCCCTCAACAGGGGGATGCCTCCTACGAGCAGTACTTC CASSPQQGDASYEQYF
few TRBJ1-5 - TRBV5-1 TGCGCCAGCAGCTTGGGGGGCGTGTGGGGTCAGCCCCAGCATTTT CASSLGGVWGQPQHF
many TRBJ1-4 - TRBV28 TGTGCCAGCAGTGACCCCCCGGGACGGCTTAATGAAAAACTGTTTTTT CASSDPPGRLNEKLFF
many TRBJ2-1 - TRBV7-8 TGTGCCAGCAGTTACGTCGGCGATGAGCAGTTCTTC CASSYVGDEQFF
few TRBJ1-4 TRBD1 TRBV27 TGTGCCAGCAGTCCCGGACAGGGCCGGGAAAAACTGTTTTTT CASSPGQGREKLFF
- TRBJ2-2 TRBD1 TRBV7-2 TGTGCCAGCAGCTCCTGGGACAGGGAAGGGGAGCTGTTTTTT CASSSWDREGELFF
many TRBJ1-4 TRBD1 TRBV12-3/TRBV12-4 TGTGCCAGCAGTCCACAGGGGCGCAATGAAAAACTGTTTTTT CASSPQGRNEKLFF
many TRBJ1-5 TRBD1 TRBV5-6 TGTGCCAGCAGCTTGACTGCCAGGGGGGACAATCAGCCCCAGCATTTT CASSLTARGDNQPQHF
many TRBJ2-2 TRBD1 TRBV5-1 TGCGCCAGCAGCTTGGGGGACAGGGTCACCGGGGAGCTGTTTTTT CASSLGDRVTGELFF
- TRBJ2-2 - TRBV7-2 TGTGCCAGCAGCTTGCGAAGCGGAGCAACTAACACCGGGGAGCTGTTTTTT CASSLRSGATNTGELFF
few TRBJ2-3 - TRBV7-4 TGTGCCAGCGATCGGGGCGGAACTAGCACAGATACGCAGTATTTT CASDRGGTSTDTQYF
many TRBJ2-1 - TRBV5-1 TGCGCCAGCAGAAAGAGCGGTGGGAGCTCCTACAATGAGCAGTTCTTC CASRKSGGSSYNEQFF
many TRBJ2-1 - TRBV20-1 TGCAGTGCTGGAACCTGGGGCGGCTTCGATAGGAATGAGCAGTTCTTC CSAGTWGGFDRNEQFF
- TRBJ2-2 - TRBV7-2 TGTGCCAGCAGCCCCTCCGGGTTAGACAGCCACGGGGAGCTGTTTTTT CASSPSGLDSHGELFF
many TRBJ1-2 - TRBV7-2 TGTGCCAGCAGCTACACGAGTATTAACTATGGCTACACCTTC CASSYTSINYGYTF
few TRBJ2-2 - TRBV19 TGTGCCAGTAGTTGGCGCCTGGGGGAGCTGTTTTTT CASSWRLGELFF
- TRBJ2-7 TRBD2 TRBV5-4 TGTGCCAGCAGCGACGGGACTAGGAGCTCCTACGAGCAGTACTTC CASSDGTRSSYEQYF
many TRBJ1-6 TRBD1 TRBV15 TGTGCCACCAGCAGAGATTACAGGGGGGCGTCACCCCTCCACTTT CATSRDYRGASPLHF
- TRBJ1-1 TRBD1 TRBV20-1 TGCAGTGCTAGTCCTTCGGACAGGGGAATCACTGAAGCTTTCTTT CSASPSDRGITEAFF
few TRBJ2-3 - TRBV3-1 TGTGCCAGCAGCCAAGGACGGGCCAGCATGTGGCAGTATTTT CASSQGRASMWQYF
many TRBJ1-1 - TRBV7-3 TGTGCCAGCAGCTTATCTATGAACACTGAAGCTTTCTTT CASSLSMNTEAFF
many TRBJ2-3 - TRBV7-9 TGTGCCAGCAGCCGACTTACCGGGATCGACACAGATACGCAGTATTTT CASSRLTGIDTDTQYF
- TRBJ2-7 TRBD1 TRBV7-7 TGTGCCAGCAGCTCCGACCAGGGACAGGTTCAGTACTTC CASSSDQGQVQYF
few TRBJ1-2 - TRBV18 TGTGCCAGCTCACCACCGACGGAGGGGAACTATGGCTACACCTTC CASSPPTEGNYGYTF
many TRBJ2-1 - TRBV20-1 TGCAGTGCTAGAGATCCACTATCCTACAATGAGCAGTTCTTC CSARDPLSYNEQFF
few TRBJ2-7 - TRBV2 TGTGCCAGCAGTGCGCACTTAAACCTTTACGAGCAGTACTTC CASSAHLNLYEQYF
many TRBJ2-5 TRBD2 TRBV7-8 TGTGCCAGCAGCTTTTTTCTAGCGGGAGAGAGGGAGACCCAGTACTTC CASSFFLAGERETQYF
- TRBJ1-5 - TRBV1 TGCACCAGCAGCCAAGGCCCCAATCAGCCCCAGCATTTT CTSSQGPNQPQHF
many TRBJ2-1 - TRBV12-3/TRBV12-4 TGTGCCAGCAGCCGACTCCGGTATGAGCAGTTCTTC CASSRLRYEQFF
many TRBJ2-1 TRBD2 TRBV20-1 TGCAGTGCTAGACTAGCGGGAGTTAGTGAGCAGTTCTTC CSARLAGVSEQFF
many TRBJ2-7 TRBD2 TRBV12-3/TRBV12-4 TGTGCCAGCAGTCCCCTTGGTAGCGGGAGTCTTTCGGAGCAGTACTTC CASSPLGSGSLSEQYF
- TRBJ1-5 TRBD1 TRBV18 TGTGCCAGCTCACCTGGTGACAGGGTGGGTCAGCCCCAGCATTTT CASSPGDRVGQPQHF
few TRBJ2-1 TRBD2 TRBV20-1 TGCAGTGCCCCTTGGACTAGCGGGAGGAGCTCCTACAATGAGCAGTTCTTC CSAPWTSGRSSYNEQFF
few TRBJ2-2 TRBD1 TRBV5-1 TGCGCCAGCAGCCAAGGGACAGGGGCCACCACCGGGGAGCTGTTTTTT CASSQGTGATTGELFF
- TRBJ2-3 - TRBV29-1 TGCAGCGTCAATTACAGGCGACCCACAGATGCGCAGTATTTT CSVNYRRPTDAQYF
- TRBJ2-1 TRBD2 TRBV18 TGTGCCAGCTCCCCAGGGACTAGCGGGAGGGACTACAATGAGCAGTTCTTC CASSPGTSGRDYNEQFF
many TRBJ2-6 - TRBV5-1 TGCGCCAGCAGCTTGCCTGGGAGTGGGGCCAACGTCCTGACTTTC CASSLPGSGANVLTF
many TRBJ2-1 TRBD2 TRBV20-1 TGCAGTGCCGACTCCGGGACTAGCGGTTACAATGAGCAGTTCTTC CSADSGTSGYNEQFF
many TRBJ1-2 - TRBV29-1 TGCAGCGTAGGGGGTTCTAACTATGGCTACACCTTC CSVGGSNYGYTF
many TRBJ2-1 - TRBV27 TGTGCCAGCAGTCTGATTTTAGGGGGGAATGAGCAGTTCTTC CASSLILGGNEQFF
many TRBJ2-7 - TRBV7-9 TGTGCCAGCAGCTCTAGTTTGCGGTACGAGCAGTACTTC CASSSSLRYEQYF
few TRBJ2-1 TRBD1 TRBV29-1 TGCAGCGCAGGGGCCGGGACAGACAATGAGCAGTTCTTC CSAGAGTDNEQFF
few TRBJ2-3 - TRBV20-1 TGCAGTGCTAGAGGAGGACGACGCACAGATACGCAGTATTTT CSARGGRRTDTQYF
many TRBJ2-1 TRBD2 TRBV3-1 TGTGCCAGCAAGGGAGCGGGAGACGTCAATGAGCAGTTCTTC CASKGAGDVNEQFF
many TRBJ2-5 TRBD1 TRBV7-6 TGTGCCAGCAGCTTTGGGACAGATAGACAAGAGACCCAGTACTTC CASSFGTDRQETQYF
- TRBJ2-3 - TRBV21-1 TGTGCCAGCATCTTCGGGATCACAGATACGCAGTATTTT CASIFGITDTQYF
many TRBJ2-7 TRBD1 TRBV7-8 TGTGCCAGCAGCTTGGACAGGGACTCCTACGAGCAGTACTTC CASSLDRDSYEQYF
- TRBJ2-2 TRBD1 TRBV11-3 TGTGCCAGCAGCTGGAGCGGACAGGGCGGCGGGGAGCTGTTTTTT CASSWSGQGGGELFF
- TRBJ2-7 TRBD2 TRBV7-8 TGTGCCAGCAGTCCCCCGTCCGGACTAGGCGCCTACGAGCAGTACTTC CASSPPSGLGAYEQYF
few TRBJ2-7 - TRBV20-1 TGCAGTGCTAGAGTGGCGGAGAGCTCCTACGAGCAGTACTTC CSARVAESSYEQYF
few TRBJ2-7 - TRBV5-5 TGTGCCAGCAGCTTGTCTCAGGGGTTGTTCCTCGAGCAGTACTTC CASSLSQGLFLEQYF
many TRBJ2-3 - TRBV12-3/TRBV12-4 TGTGCCAGCAGCCCAACCCCCAATCTAGGAGATACGCAGTATTTT CASSPTPNLGDTQYF
many TRBJ2-7 - TRBV5-6 TGTGCCAGCAGCGCTAAGGGACCAAGCTACGAGCAGTACTTC CASSAKGPSYEQYF
few TRBJ2-2 TRBD2 TRBV4-1 TGCGCCAGCAGCCCATGGGACTTGGCGGGAGGGTACACCGGGGAGCTGTTTTTT CASSPWDLAGGYTGELFF
- TRBJ2-7 - TRBV14 TGTGCCAGCAGCCAACGGGGGGAGCAGTACTTC CASSQRGEQYF